This T cell receptor (beta chain) was documented in a study of cytomegalovirus exposure and HLA in healthy donors. On this clone itself: Its specificity is not known.

Study results and caveats: Common viral pathogens seemed to be connected with several of the most significant clusters, according to a later analysis. Per published accounts, TCR beta sequences correctly predicted the HLA-A and HLA-B alleles of most subjects. In presence/absence analyses, roughly uniform sequencing depth across donors was assumed.

Both 60 Vbeta primers and 13 Jbeta primers went into the PCR. Generated by immunoSEQ multiplex PCR, the TCRdb table keeps only in-frame clones and is missing some. This table has some 200,000 clones, 77% appearing once. This clonotype was sampled from a woman aged 60-75 years in good health and CMV-seropositive. The sample consisted of PBMCs.

This CDR3 reads CASSSLGGGNEQFF. Written as DNA, the CDR3 is TGCGCCAGCAGCTCGTTAGGCGGGGGAAATGAGCAGTTCTTC. V gene TRBV4-3 combines with J gene TRBJ2-1; 7 positions match TRBD2. CDR3 size: 14 residues. V was pared by 5 bases and J by 7 bases, with 8 bases of the junction left unmatched. Germline CDR1 and CDR2: LGHNA and YSLEER.